Shown below are 11 T cell receptor beta chains from a single sample sequenced in a study of cytomegalovirus exposure and HLA in healthy donors. PCR was performed using 60 Vbeta and 13 Jbeta primers. The assay was immunoSEQ multiplex PCR, and TCRdb's table has in-frame clones only and misses some. This table has just over 95,000 clones, approximately 80% appearing once. The sequencing sample was made of PBMCs. All receptors come from a middle-aged woman in good health and CMV-seronegative.

The rearrangement uses TRBV2 and TRBJ2-1; 8 bases are a match to TRBD2. Looked up from germline, CDR1 is SNHLY and CDR2 is FYNNEI. There are 15 residues in the CDR3. V was clipped by 7 bases and J by 4 bases; unmatched bases: 9. The CDR3: CASKPGTSGYNEQFF. The CDR3, as DNA: TGTGCCAGCAAGCCCGGCACTAGCGGTTACAATGAGCAGTTCTTC.

The chain is built from TRBV21-1 and TRBJ2-5; TRBD2, the D gene given by the table, was not confirmed from the DNA. TRBV21-1 is flagged as a pseudogene. The CDR3 extends over 16 amino acids. The CDR3 coding sequence is TGTGCCAGCAGCAAGGGCGGGAGGGCAGAAAAAGAGACCCAGTACTTC. As protein: CASSKGGRAEKETQYF.

This rearrangement joins TRBV5-5 to TRBJ2-3; D gene unclear. This CDR3 has 14 amino acids. V gave up 0 bases and J gave up 2 bases, with 7 bases separating them. The germline V gene has CDR1 SGHKS and CDR2 YYEKEE (reference sequence). The CDR3 here is CASSLDTFTDTQYF. As DNA, the CDR3 is TGTGCCAGCAGCTTGGACACCTTCACAGATACGCAGTATTTT.

The chain employs TRBV5-1 and TRBJ1-4, with a tentative D call TRBD1 (6 bases). This CDR3 region has 13 residues. Trimming removed 9 bases from V and 0 bases from J, with 9 bases in between. Germline CDR1 is SGHRS and CDR2 is YFSETQ. In DNA, the CDR3 is TGCGCCACCCGACAGGCAACTAATGAAAAACTGTTTTTT. It yields the protein CATRQATNEKLFF.

This chain joins TRBV11-2 and TRBJ2-1; D is possibly TRBD1 (6 bases). Trimming left V 5 bases short and J 0 bases short, with 14 bases between. This CDR3 has 16 residues. Germline V gene lookup returns CDR1 SGHAT and CDR2 FQNNGV. Written as DNA, the CDR3 is TGTGCCAGCAGCAAAGGGGGATTTAACTCCTACAATGAGCAGTTCTTC. Translation gives CASSKGGFNSYNEQFF. The whole variable domain, filled in from reference TRBV11-2 and TRBJ2-1, reads EAGVAQSPRYKIIEKRQSVAFWCNPISGHATLYWYQQILGQGPKLLIQFQNNGVVDDSQLPKDRFSAERLKGVDSTLKIQPAKLEDSAVYLCASSKGGFNSYNEQFFGPGTRLTVL.

This clone occurred a few times. The CDR3 nucleotides are TGTGCCAGCAGCTTGGTCGGAGGGGTGACGACTAATGAAAAACTGTTTTTT. Translating gives CASSLVGGVTTNEKLFF. J is TRBJ1-4 and V is TRBV5-6; TRBD1 is a possible D gene (5 bases). Germline CDR1 reads SGHDT; CDR2 reads YYEEEE. Trimming stripped 0 bases from V and 2 bases from J, with 14 bases between. The length of the CDR3 is 17 residues. Complete variable domain (other parts from reference TRBV5-6 and TRBJ1-4): DAGVTQSPTHLIKTRGQQVTLRCSPKSGHDTVSWYQQALGQGPQFIFQYYEEEERQRGNFPDRFSGHQFPNYSSELNVNALLLGDSALYLCASSLVGGVTTNEKLFFGSGTQLSVL.

This rearrangement joins TRBV29-1 to TRBJ2-3; tentative D call: TRBD1 (5 bases). V lost 4 bases to trimming and J lost 4 bases, with 15 bases between them. CDR1 is SQVTM, CDR2 ANQGSEA, per germline. The CDR3 extends over 14 amino acids. The CDR3 nucleotides are TGCAGCGTTGCTAAGGGGATGAATGCAGATACGCAGTATTTT. It yields the protein CSVAKGMNADTQYF.

V gene TRBV6-1 combines with J gene TRBJ1-5; 8 nucleotides align to TRBD1. The V segment lost 7 bases and the J segment 3 bases; nucleotides outside the gene matches: 8. Germline CDR1 MNHNS, CDR2 SASEGT. The CDR3 length is 15 residues. CDR3 sequence reads: CASIQGAGFNQPQHF. DNA for the CDR3: TGTGCCAGCATTCAGGGGGCAGGTTTCAATCAGCCCCAGCATTTT.

The J gene is TRBJ2-1, the V gene TRBV19; 9 bases are shared with TRBD1. Trimming took 9 bases from V and 7 from J; bases not matched to a gene: 10. CDR3 length: 14 residues. The germline V gene encodes CDR1 LNHDA and CDR2 SQIVND (reference sequence). The CDR3 sequence: CASQKDRGRNEQFF. CDR3 bases: TGTGCCAGCCAGAAGGACAGGGGTCGGAATGAGCAGTTCTTC. The full variable domain, rest sourced from reference TRBV19 and TRBJ2-1, is DGGITQSPKYLFRKEGQNVTLSCEQNLNHDAMYWYRQDPGQGLRLIYYSQIVNDFQKGDIAEGYSVSREKKESFPLTVTSAQKNPTAFYLCASQKDRGRNEQFFGPGTRLTVL.

The chain employs TRBV30 and TRBJ2-7; the match to TRBD1 covers 10 bases. V lost 1 base and J lost 3; bases outside the gene matches: 0. CDR1 is GTSNPN, CDR2 SVGIG, per germline (reference sequence). This CDR3 comprises 13 residues. CDR3 coding DNA: TGTGCCTGGAGTGGGGACAGGGGCTACGAGCAGTACTTC. It translates to CAWSGDRGYEQYF.

This chain links TRBV5-4 with TRBJ2-7; 9 bases are shared with TRBD1. Unmatched junction bases numbered 10, after V lost 5 bases and J lost 4 bases. Germline loops: CDR1 SGHNT, CDR2 YYREEE (reference sequence). The CDR3 covers 15 residues. The CDR3 loop reads CASSKQGAQVYEQYF. The CDR3, as DNA: TGTGCCAGCAGTAAACAGGGGGCCCAGGTGTACGAGCAGTACTTC.